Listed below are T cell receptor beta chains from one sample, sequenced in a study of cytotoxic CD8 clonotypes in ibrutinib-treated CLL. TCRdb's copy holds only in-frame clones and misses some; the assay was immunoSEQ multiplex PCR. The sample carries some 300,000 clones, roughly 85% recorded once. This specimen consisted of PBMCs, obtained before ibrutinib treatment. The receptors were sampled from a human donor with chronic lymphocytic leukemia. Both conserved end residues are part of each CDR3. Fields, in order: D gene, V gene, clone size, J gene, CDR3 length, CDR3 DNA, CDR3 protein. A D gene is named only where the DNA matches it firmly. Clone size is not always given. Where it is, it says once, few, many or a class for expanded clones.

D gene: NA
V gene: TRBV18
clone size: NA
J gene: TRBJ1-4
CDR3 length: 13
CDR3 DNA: TGTGCCAGCTCAGGCAGGACTAATGAAAAACTGTTTTTT
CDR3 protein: CASSGRTNEKLFF

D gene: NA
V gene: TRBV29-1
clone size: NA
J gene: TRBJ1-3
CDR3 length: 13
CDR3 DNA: TGCAGCGTTGAAGGCTACCCTGGAAACACCATATATTTT
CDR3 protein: CSVEGYPGNTIYF

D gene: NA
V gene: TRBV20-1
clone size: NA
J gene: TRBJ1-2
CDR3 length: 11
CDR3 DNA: TGCAGTGCTAGAGATAAACGGAGCTGCACCTTC
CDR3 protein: CSARDKRSCTF

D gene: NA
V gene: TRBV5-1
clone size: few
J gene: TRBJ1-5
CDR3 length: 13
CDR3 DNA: TGCGCCAGCAGCTTTGTAGGGAACCAGCCCCAGCATTTT
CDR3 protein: CASSFVGNQPQHF

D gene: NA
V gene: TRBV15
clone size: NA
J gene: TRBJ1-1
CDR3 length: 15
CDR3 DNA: TGTGCCACCAGCAGAGAAGGCAGTATGAACACTGAAGCTTTCTTT
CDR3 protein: CATSREGSMNTEAFF

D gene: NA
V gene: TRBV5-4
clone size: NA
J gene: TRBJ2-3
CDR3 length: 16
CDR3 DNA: TGTGCCAGCAGCTTGGAGGGACTTTCCCTCACAGATACGCAGTATTTT
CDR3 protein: CASSLEGLSLTDTQYF

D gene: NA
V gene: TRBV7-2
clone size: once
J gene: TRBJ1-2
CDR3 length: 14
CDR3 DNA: TGTGCCAGCAGCTTAGCCTCGACTCGGTATGGCTACACCTTC
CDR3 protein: CASSLASTRYGYTF

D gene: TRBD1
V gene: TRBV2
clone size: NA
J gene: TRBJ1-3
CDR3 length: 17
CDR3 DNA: TGTGCCAGCAGTGAACCCCGCCAGGGGGCGACTGGAAACACCATATATTTT
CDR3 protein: CASSEPRQGATGNTIYF

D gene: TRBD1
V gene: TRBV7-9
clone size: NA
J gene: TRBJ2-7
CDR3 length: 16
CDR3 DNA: TGTGCCAGCAGCACCAGGGACAGACTCCTAACCTACGAGCAGTACTTC
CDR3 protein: CASSTRDRLLTYEQYF

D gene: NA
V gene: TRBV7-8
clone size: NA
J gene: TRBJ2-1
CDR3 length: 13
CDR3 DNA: TGTGCCAGCAGTCCTCCTCGGATAAATGAGCAGTTCTTC
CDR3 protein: CASSPPRINEQFF

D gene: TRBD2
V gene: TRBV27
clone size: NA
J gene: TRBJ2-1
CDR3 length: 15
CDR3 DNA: TGTGCCAGCAGTTTATTAGCGGGATCCTACAATGAGCAGTTCTTC
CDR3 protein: CASSLLAGSYNEQFF

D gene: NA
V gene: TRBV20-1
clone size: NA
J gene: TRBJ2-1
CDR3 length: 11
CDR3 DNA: TGCAGTGCTAGTTCAGTTTGGGAGCAGTTCTTC
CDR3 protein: CSASSVWEQFF

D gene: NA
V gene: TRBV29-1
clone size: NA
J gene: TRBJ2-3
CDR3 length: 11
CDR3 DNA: TGCAGCGTTCACGCCACAGATACGCAGTATTTT
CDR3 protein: CSVHATDTQYF

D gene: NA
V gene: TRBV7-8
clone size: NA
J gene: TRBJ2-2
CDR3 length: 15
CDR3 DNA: TGTGCCAGCAGCCCAGGAGCCTGGGCCACCGGGGAGCTGTTTTTT
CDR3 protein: CASSPGAWATGELFF

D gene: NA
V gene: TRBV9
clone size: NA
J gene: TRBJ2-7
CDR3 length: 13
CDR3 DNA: TGTGCCAGCAGCGGGACCTCCGGCTACGAGCAGTACTTC
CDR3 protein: CASSGTSGYEQYF

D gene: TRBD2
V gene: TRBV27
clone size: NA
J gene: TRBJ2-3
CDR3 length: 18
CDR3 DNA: TGTGCCAGCAGTTTCGGGACTAGCGGGAGAAGACCCACAGATACGCAGTATTTT
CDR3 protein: CASSFGTSGRRPTDTQYF

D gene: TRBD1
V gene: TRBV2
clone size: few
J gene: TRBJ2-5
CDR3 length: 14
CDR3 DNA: TGTGCCAGCAGGACAGACAGGGGGATAGAGACCCAGTACTTC
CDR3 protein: CASRTDRGIETQYF

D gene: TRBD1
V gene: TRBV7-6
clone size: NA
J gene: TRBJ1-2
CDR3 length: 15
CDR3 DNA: TGTGCCAGCAGCTTAGTAGCACAGGGGGCGGCTAACTACACCTTC
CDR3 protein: CASSLVAQGAANYTF

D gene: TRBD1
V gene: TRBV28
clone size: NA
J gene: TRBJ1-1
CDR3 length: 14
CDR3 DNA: TGTGCCAGCAGTGGTGATGACAGGGATCAGCGGGCTTTCTTT
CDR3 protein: CASSGDDRDQRAFF